This paragraph covers one T cell receptor (beta chain) sequence. Alongside a J-beta primer mix, a sample-barcoded 5' primer served in a second PCR lasting about 7 to 11 cycles. TCRdb re-derived calls from the 5' RACE reads in MiXCR, one entry per CDR3 protein. The sample has hundreds of thousands of distinct CDR3 sequences; approximately 25% are singletons. Each donor supplied around 9.9 milliliters of peripheral blood. The source of the sample is a study of blood T cells in healthy people across ages. Germline V lookup: CDR1 SGDLS, CDR2 YYNGEE. The CDR3 runs to 16 residues. V was pared by 1 base and J by 6 bases, with 17 bases between. Separately, the same data were catalogued under a study of T cells of mothers and their children. Turning to that study: Persistent microchimeric T cell clones were not found at ~100 per million sensitivity.

The rearrangement links TRBV9 to TRBJ2-1; D is ambiguous. The sequenced sample was blood. The TCR sequence derives from a boy aged 10-17 years in good health. The CDR3 reads CASSVQPSPVFNEQFF. In nucleotides, the CDR3 is TGTGCCAGCAGCGTACAACCCAGCCCAGTTTTCAATGAGCAGTTCTTC. Based on the CDR3 plus reference TRBV9 and TRBJ2-1, the full variable domain is DSGVTQTPKHLITATGQRVTLRCSPRSGDLSVYWYQQSLDQGLQFLIQYYNGEERAKGNILERFSAQQFPDLHSELNLSSLELGDSALYFCASSVQPSPVFNEQFFGPGTRLTVL.